The sequence of this T cell receptor beta chain was determined in a study of cytomegalovirus exposure and HLA in healthy donors. General study points: TRBV6-2, TRBV6-3 and some other V segments were excluded as indistinguishable. Most TCR sequences showed up rarely, but some public TCRs showed up in many donors. The availability of immune exposure information extended only to CMV serostatus.

A remark on this clone: Its target is unknown.

The CDR3 runs 15 residues. Trimming at V came to 1 base and at J to 1 base, leaving 3 bases not matched to a gene. CDR1 and CDR2 from the germline V gene are SGHNT and YENEEA. Healthy individuals who donated bone marrow served as the donors. A multiplex PCR was run with 60 Vbeta primers and 13 Jbeta primers. Repertoires were generated with immunoSEQ multiplex PCR, while TCRdb's copy carries only in-frame clones and drops some. The top ten clones hold roughly 3.5% of a sample with approximately 110,000 clones, around 78% of them seen once. Sample: PBMCs. The chain recombines TRBV11-3 with TRBJ1-1; TRBD1 aligns across 7 bases. This clonotype originated in a man aged 40-50 years in good health and CMV-seronegative. DNA for the CDR3: TGTGCCAGCAGCTTAGGGCAGGGGGAGAACACTGAAGCTTTCTTT. Its translation: CASSLGQGENTEAFF.